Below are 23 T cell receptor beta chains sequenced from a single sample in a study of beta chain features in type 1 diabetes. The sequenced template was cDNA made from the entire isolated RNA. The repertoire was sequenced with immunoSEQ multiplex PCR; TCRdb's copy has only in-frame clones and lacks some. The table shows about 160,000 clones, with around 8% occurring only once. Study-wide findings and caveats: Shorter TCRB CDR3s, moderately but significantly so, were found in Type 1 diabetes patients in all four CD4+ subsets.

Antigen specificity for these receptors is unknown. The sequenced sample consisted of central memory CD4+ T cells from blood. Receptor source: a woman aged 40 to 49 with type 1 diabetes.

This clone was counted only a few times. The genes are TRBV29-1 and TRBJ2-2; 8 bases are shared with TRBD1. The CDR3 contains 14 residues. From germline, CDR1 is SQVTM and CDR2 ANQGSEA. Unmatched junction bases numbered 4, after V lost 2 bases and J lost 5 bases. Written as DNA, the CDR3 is TGCAGCGTTGAATCTACAGGGGGAACCGGGGAGCTGTTTTTT. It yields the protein CSVESTGGTGELFF.

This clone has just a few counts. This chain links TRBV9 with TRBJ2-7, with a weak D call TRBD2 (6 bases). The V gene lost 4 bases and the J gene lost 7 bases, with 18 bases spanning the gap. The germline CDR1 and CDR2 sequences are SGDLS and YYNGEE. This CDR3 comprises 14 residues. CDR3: CASSHGAAAGEQYF. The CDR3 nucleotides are TGTGCCAGCAGCCACGGGGCAGCGGCGGGGGAGCAGTACTTC.

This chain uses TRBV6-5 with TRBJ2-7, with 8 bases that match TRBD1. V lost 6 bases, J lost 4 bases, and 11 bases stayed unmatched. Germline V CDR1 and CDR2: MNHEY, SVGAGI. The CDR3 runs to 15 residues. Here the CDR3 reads CASRLGQGRGYEQYF. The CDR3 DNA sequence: TGTGCCAGCAGACTTGGACAGGGACGAGGGTACGAGCAGTACTTC.

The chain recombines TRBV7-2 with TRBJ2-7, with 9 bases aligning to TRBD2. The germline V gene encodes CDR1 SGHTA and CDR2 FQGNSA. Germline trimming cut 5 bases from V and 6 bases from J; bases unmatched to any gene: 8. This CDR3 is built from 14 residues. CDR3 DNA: TGTGCCAGCAGCGAGCTAGCGGGATCGGCCGAGCAGTACTTC. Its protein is CASSELAGSAEQYF.

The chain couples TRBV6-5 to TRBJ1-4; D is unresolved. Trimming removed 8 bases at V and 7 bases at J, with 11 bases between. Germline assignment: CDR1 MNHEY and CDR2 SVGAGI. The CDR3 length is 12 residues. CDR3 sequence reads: CASSERGEKLFF. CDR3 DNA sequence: TGTGCCAGCTCGGAAAGAGGTGAAAAACTGTTTTTT.

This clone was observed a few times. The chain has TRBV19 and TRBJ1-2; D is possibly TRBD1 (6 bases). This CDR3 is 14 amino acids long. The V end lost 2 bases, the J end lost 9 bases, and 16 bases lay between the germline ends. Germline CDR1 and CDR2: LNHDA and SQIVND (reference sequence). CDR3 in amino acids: CASSIRTDLSSYTF. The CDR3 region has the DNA TGTGCCAGTAGTATAAGGACAGACCTCTCAAGCTACACCTTC.

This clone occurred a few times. The CDR3, as DNA: TGTGCCAGCAGCCAAGATGTGAGCGGGGGGACTCACGGTGAGCAGTTCTTC. Translated: CASSQDVSGGTHGEQFF. This chain joins TRBV4-2 and TRBJ2-1, with 9 bases lining up with TRBD2. V trimming: 0 bases; J trimming: 9 bases; junction bases outside the gene matches: 12. This CDR3 has 17 amino acids. Germline CDR1 and CDR2: LGHNA and YNFKEQ.

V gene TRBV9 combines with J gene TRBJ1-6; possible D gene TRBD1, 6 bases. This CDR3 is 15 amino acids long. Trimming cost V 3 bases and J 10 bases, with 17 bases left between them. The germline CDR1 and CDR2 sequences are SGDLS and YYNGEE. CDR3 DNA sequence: TGTGCCAGCAGCGCCCTTCCAGGGGAAGGGTCACCCCTCCACTTT. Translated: CASSALPGEGSPLHF.

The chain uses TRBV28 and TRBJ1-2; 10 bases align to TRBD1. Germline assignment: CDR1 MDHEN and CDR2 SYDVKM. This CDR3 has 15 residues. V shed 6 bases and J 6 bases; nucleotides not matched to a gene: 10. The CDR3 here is CASSSPRDRGNGYTF. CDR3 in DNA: TGTGCCAGCAGCTCCCCCCGGGACAGGGGTAATGGCTACACCTTC.

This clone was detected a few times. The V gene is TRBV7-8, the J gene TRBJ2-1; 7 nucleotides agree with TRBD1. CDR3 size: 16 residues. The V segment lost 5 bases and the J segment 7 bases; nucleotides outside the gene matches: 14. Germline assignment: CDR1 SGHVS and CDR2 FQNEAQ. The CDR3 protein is CASSLTSRTGTNEQFF. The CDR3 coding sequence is TGTGCCAGCAGCCTAACGTCTAGGACAGGTACGAATGAGCAGTTCTTC.

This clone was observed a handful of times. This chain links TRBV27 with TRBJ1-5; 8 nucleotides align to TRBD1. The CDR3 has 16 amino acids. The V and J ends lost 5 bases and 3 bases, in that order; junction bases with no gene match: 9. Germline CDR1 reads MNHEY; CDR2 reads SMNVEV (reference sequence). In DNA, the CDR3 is TGTGCCAGCAGTACCAGGGGGCGAGGAAACAATCAGCCCCAGCATTTT. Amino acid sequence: CASSTRGRGNNQPQHF.

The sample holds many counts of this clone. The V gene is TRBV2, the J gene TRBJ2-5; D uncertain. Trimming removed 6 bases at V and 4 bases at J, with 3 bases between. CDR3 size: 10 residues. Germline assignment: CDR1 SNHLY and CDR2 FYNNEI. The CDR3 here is CASRRETQYF. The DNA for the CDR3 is TGTGCCAGCAGGCGAGAGACCCAGTACTTC.

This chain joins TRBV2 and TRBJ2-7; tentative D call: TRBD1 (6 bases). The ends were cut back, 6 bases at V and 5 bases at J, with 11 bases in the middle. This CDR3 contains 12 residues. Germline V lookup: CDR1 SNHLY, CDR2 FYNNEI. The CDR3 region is CASRVGGHEQYF. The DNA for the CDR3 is TGTGCCAGCAGAGTAGGGGGTCACGAGCAGTACTTC. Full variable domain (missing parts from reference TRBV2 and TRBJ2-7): EPEVTQTPSHQVTQMGQEVILRCVPISNHLYFYWYRQILGQKVEFLVSFYNNEISEKSEIFDDQFSVERPDGSNFTLKIRSTKLEDSAMYFCASRVGGHEQYFGPGTRLTVT.

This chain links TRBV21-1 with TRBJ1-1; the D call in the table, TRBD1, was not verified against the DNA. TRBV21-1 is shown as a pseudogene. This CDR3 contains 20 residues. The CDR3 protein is CASSKEPGTGTGFTNTEAFF. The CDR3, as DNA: TGTGCCAGCAGCAAAGAACCAGGGACCGGGACAGGGTTCACGAACACTGAAGCTTTCTTT.

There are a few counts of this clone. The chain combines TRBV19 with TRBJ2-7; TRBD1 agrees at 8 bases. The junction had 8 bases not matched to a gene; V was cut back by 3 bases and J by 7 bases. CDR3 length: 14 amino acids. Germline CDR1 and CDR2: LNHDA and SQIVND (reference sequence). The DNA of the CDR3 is TGTGCCAGTAGTATCGGGACAGGCGGAGGGGAGCAGTACTTC. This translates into CASSIGTGGGEQYF.

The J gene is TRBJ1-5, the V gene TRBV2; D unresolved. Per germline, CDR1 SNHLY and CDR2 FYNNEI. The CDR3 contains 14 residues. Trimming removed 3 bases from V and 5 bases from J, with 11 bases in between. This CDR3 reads CASSDVNRYQPQHF. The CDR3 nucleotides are TGTGCCAGCAGTGATGTCAACCGGTATCAGCCCCAGCATTTT.

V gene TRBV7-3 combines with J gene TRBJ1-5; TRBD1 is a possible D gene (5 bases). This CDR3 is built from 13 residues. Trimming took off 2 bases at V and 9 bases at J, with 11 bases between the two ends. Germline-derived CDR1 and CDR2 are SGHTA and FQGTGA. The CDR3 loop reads CASSLVPGGPQHF. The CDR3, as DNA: TGTGCCAGCAGCTTAGTCCCGGGGGGGCCCCAGCATTTT.

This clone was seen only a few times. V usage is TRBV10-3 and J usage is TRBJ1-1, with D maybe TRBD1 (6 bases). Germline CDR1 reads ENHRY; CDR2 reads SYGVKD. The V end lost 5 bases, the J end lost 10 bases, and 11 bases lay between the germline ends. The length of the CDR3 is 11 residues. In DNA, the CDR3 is TGTGCCATCAGTCGGGACAAGAGAGCTTTCTTT. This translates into CAISRDKRAFF.

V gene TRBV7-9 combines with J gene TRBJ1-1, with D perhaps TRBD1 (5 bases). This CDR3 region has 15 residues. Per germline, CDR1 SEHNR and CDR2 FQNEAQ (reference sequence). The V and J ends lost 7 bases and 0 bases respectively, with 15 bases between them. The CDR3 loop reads CASKMGGNMNTEAFF. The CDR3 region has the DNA TGTGCCAGCAAAATGGGGGGGAACATGAACACTGAAGCTTTCTTT. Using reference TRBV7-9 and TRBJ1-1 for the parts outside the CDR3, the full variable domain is DTGVSQNPRHKITKRGQNVTFRCDPISEHNRLYWYRQTLGQGPEFLTYFQNEAQLEKSRLLSDRFSAERPKGSFSTLEIQRTEQGDSAMYLCASKMGGNMNTEAFFGQGTRLTVV.

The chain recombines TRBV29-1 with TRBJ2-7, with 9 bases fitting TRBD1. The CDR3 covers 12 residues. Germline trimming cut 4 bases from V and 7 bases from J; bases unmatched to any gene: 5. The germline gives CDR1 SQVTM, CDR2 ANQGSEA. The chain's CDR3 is CSVARTGDEQYF. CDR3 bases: TGCAGCGTTGCACGGACAGGGGATGAGCAGTACTTC.

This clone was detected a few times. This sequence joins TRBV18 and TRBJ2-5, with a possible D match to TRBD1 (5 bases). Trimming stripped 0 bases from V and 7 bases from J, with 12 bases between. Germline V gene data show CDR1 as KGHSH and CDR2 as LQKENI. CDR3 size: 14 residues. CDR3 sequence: CASSPPEGAWTQYF. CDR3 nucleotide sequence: TGTGCCAGCTCACCACCGGAAGGGGCTTGGACCCAGTACTTC.

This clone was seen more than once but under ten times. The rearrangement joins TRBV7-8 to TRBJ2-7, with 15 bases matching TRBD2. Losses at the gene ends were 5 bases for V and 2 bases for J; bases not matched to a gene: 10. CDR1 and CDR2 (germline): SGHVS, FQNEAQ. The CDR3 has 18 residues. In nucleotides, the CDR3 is TGTGCCAGCAGCCGGAGCGGGACTAGCGGGGGGAGTGCCTACGAGCAGTACTTC. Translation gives CASSRSGTSGGSAYEQYF. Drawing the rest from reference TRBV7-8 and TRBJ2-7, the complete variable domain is GAGVSQSPRYKVAKRGQDVALRCDPISGHVSLFWYQQALGQGPEFLTYFQNEAQLDKSGLPSDRFFAERPEGSVSTLKIQRTQQEDSAVYLCASSRSGTSGGSAYEQYFGPGTRLTVT.

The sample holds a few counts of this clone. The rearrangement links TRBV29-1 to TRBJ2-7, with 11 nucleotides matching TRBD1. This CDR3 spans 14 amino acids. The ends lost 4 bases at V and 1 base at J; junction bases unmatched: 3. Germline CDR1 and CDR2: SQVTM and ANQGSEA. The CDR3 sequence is CSVVRDRGSYEQYF. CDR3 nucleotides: TGCAGCGTTGTGCGGGACAGGGGGTCCTACGAGCAGTACTTC.